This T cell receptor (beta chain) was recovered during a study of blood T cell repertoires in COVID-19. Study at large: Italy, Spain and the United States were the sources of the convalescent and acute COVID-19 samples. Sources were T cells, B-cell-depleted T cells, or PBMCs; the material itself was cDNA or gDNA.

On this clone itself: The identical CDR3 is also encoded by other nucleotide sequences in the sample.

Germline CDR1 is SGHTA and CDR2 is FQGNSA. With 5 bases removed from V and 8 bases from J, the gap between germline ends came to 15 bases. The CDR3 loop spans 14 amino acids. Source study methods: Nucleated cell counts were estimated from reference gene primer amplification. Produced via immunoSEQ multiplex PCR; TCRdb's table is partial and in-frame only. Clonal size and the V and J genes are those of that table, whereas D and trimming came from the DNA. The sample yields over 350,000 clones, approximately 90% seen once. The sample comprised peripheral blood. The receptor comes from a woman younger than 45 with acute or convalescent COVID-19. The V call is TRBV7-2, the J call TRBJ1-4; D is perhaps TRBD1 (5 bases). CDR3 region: CASSPGGGREKLFF. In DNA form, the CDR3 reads TGTGCCAGCAGCCCCGGGGGAGGGAGAGAAAAACTGTTTTTT.